A single sample is the source of the 27 T cell receptor beta chains below, sequenced in a study of blood T cells in healthy people across ages. The second PCR ran roughly 6 to 12 cycles with a sample-barcoded 5' primer and J-beta primers. TCRdb ran MiXCR on the 5' RACE reads and lists one entry per CDR3 protein. The repertoire has about a million distinct CDR3 sequences, roughly 51% of them found once; the top ten carry about a fifth. The specimen sequenced was blood. These receptors all come from a woman aged 55-75 years in good health.

The chain recombines TRBV15 with TRBJ2-7; the match to TRBD1 covers 7 bases. The trim removed 2 bases at V and 2 bases at J, leaving 9 bases unmatched. The CDR3 runs to 16 residues. Germline V gene lookup returns CDR1 LNHNV and CDR2 YYDKDF (reference sequence). The CDR3 loop reads CATSRLSGTEAYEQYF. Written as DNA, the CDR3 is TGTGCCACCAGCAGATTAAGTGGGACAGAGGCCTACGAGCAGTACTTC.

The chain has TRBV6-2 or TRBV6-3 and TRBJ1-5, with D maybe TRBD1 (6 bases). The germline V and J ends were trimmed by 7 bases and 7 bases, with 14 bases remaining between them. There are 13 residues in the CDR3. The V gene's germline CDR1 is MNHEY and CDR2 SVGEGT. CDR3 sequence: CASTRGPGQPQHF. CDR3 in DNA: TGTGCCAGCACCAGGGGCCCGGGGCAGCCCCAGCATTTT.

J is TRBJ2-5 and V is TRBV20-1, with 11 positions matching TRBD1. The J call may be incorrect, as the DNA end agrees better with TRBJ2-7. In germline, CDR1 is DFQATT, CDR2 SNEGSKA (reference sequence). The CDR3 totals 15 residues. The CDR3 nucleotides are TGCAGTGCTGGGAACCGGGACAGGGGGTACTACGAGCAGTACTTC. The encoded protein is CSAGNRDRGYYEQYF.

The rearrangement joins TRBV5-6 to TRBJ2-5; D may correspond to TRBD1 or TRBD2 (5 bases each). Germline CDR1 SGHDT, CDR2 YYEEEE. CDR3 length equals 14 residues. Trimming cost V 4 bases and J 5 bases, with 15 bases left between them. The CDR3 nucleotides are TGTGCCAGCAGCCCGGGGCTGGGAAGTGAGACCCAGTACTTC. Encoded protein: CASSPGLGSETQYF.

V gene TRBV12-3 or TRBV12-4 combines with J gene TRBJ2-7; TRBD2 matches 7 bases. With V trimmed by 1 base and J by 2 bases, 8 bases remained unmatched. The CDR3 loop spans 16 amino acids. The CDR3 sequence: CASSLVSLAETYEQYF. The CDR3 region has the DNA TGTGCCAGCAGTTTAGTAAGCCTAGCGGAGACCTACGAGCAGTACTTC.

This clonotype has only a few counts. The chain couples TRBV9 to TRBJ2-3, with 7 nucleotides matching TRBD1. This CDR3 contains 16 residues. The trim removed 3 bases at V and 0 bases at J, leaving 7 bases unmatched. Per the germline V gene, CDR1 is SGDLS and CDR2 is YYNGEE. Here the CDR3 reads CASSDPGGTSTDTQYF. The CDR3 nucleotides read TGTGCCAGCAGCGACCCAGGGGGAACTAGCACAGATACGCAGTATTTT.

In this sample, this clonotype turned up a few times. This rearrangement joins TRBV4-3 to TRBJ2-3; D is undetermined. The CDR3 has 20 amino acids. The V gene lost 0 bases and the J gene lost 7 bases, with 29 bases spanning the gap. Germline assignment: CDR1 LGHNA and CDR2 YSLEER. This CDR3 reads CASSQELLLAAAPPGNTQYF. The CDR3 region has the DNA TGCGCCAGCAGCCAAGAACTGCTTCTGGCGGCCGCCCCCCCGGGTAATACGCAGTATTTT.

This clonotype has only one observation. The chain joins TRBV7-9 to TRBJ2-5; 7 nucleotides align to TRBD1. CDR1 and CDR2 (germline): SEHNR, FQNEAQ (reference sequence). The CDR3 spans 15 residues. V shed 6 bases and J 7 bases; nucleotides not matched to a gene: 14. The CDR3 is CASSPGQTLGGTQYF. CDR3 DNA sequence: TGTGCCAGCAGTCCGGGACAGACCTTGGGCGGGACCCAGTACTTC.

The DNA of the CDR3 is TGCAGTGCAACCTTGGGGACATCTGGGTCCTACGAGCAGTACTTC. The encoded protein is CSATLGTSGSYEQYF. The chain has TRBV20-1 and TRBJ2-7; a weak D match, TRBD1 (6 bases). Looked up from germline, CDR1 is DFQATT and CDR2 is SNEGSKA (reference sequence). V dropped 6 bases and J dropped 1 base, with 19 bases sitting between them. CDR3 size: 15 residues.

This clonotype showed up just a few times. The CDR3 bases are TGTGCCAGCAGTTCCCTTCTATATGGAGGCACAGATACGCAGTATTTT. This encodes CASSSLLYGGTDTQYF. V and J are TRBV6-6 and TRBJ2-3; D gene uncertain. The CDR3 has 16 amino acids. Germline assignment: CDR1 MNHNY and CDR2 SVGAGI (reference sequence). Trimming pared 4 bases from V and 1 base from J, leaving 15 bases between.

This clonotype was detected only a few times. The rearrangement joins TRBV29-1 to TRBJ2-6; D gene ambiguous. The CDR3 has 14 residues. Trimming removed 7 bases from V and 1 base from J, with 11 bases in between. Germline lookup yields CDR1 SQVTM and CDR2 ANQGSEA. As DNA, the CDR3 is TGCAGCGGTCAAGAACAATCTGGGGCCAACGTCCTGACTTTC. Translating gives CSGQEQSGANVLTF.

The V call is TRBV15, the J call TRBJ2-5, with 9 nucleotides matching TRBD1. This CDR3 comprises 15 residues. The V gene end was trimmed by 3 bases and the J gene end by 2 bases; junction bases not matched to a gene: 4. Germline V gene data show CDR1 as LNHNV and CDR2 as YYDKDF (reference sequence). The CDR3: CATSRDRGPQETQYF. DNA of the CDR3: TGTGCCACCAGCAGGGACAGGGGACCTCAAGAGACCCAGTACTTC. The full variable domain, its missing parts supplied by reference TRBV15 and TRBJ2-5, is DAMVIQNPRYQVTQFGKPVTLSCSQTLNHNVMYWYQQKSSQAPKLLFHYYDKDFNNEADTPDNFQSRRPNTSFCFLDIRSPGLGDTAMYLCATSRDRGPQETQYFGPGTRLLVL.

The chain has TRBV10-3 and TRBJ2-4; D gene unclear. Trimming removed 0 bases from V and 4 bases from J, with 7 bases in between. The CDR3 sequence is 14 residues long. Looked up from germline, CDR1 is ENHRY and CDR2 is SYGVKD. CDR3 region: CAISESIKKNIQYF. The CDR3 coding sequence is TGTGCCATCAGTGAGTCCATAAAGAAAAACATTCAGTACTTC.

This clonotype has only a few counts. This rearrangement joins TRBV5-5 to TRBJ2-7, with 11 bases fitting TRBD2. The V gene's germline CDR1 is SGHKS and CDR2 YYEKEE (reference sequence). The length of the CDR3 is 19 residues. J gave up 4 bases and V 0 bases, and 15 bases lay outside the gene matches. The CDR3 DNA reads as TGTGCCAGCAGCTTGGGACTAGCGGGAACTCTCTTCGCGGTGTACGAGCAGTACTTC. Amino acid sequence: CASSLGLAGTLFAVYEQYF.

The table lists this clonotype with a few counts. A junction end diverges from the germline sequence, so it may reflect a read error. The rearrangement links TRBV5-1 to TRBJ1-2, with 10 bases aligning to TRBD1. This CDR3 region has 13 residues. Germline lookup yields CDR1 SGHRS and CDR2 YFSETQ. CDR3 region: CASSRTGGSGYTF. CDR3 DNA sequence: TGTGCCAGCAGCCGGACAGGGGGATCAGGCTACACCTTC.

The V gene is TRBV6-5, the J gene TRBJ1-1; no reliable D call. The germline CDR1 and CDR2 sequences are MNHEY and SVGAGI. The CDR3 runs to 13 residues. Deletions cut 6 bases from V and 1 base from J, with 9 bases between. CDR3 bases: TGTGCCAGCAGATACGGACGGAACACTGAAGCTTTCTTT. Translating gives CASRYGRNTEAFF.

This clonotype appeared once. The V gene is TRBV6-6, the J gene TRBJ2-1, with D possibly TRBD2 on 6 matching bases. The CDR3 loop spans 16 amino acids. Germline V lookup: CDR1 MNHNY, CDR2 SVGAGI (reference sequence). V lost 7 bases to trimming and J lost 0 bases, with 16 bases between them. The CDR3 sequence: CASTPWAGSSYNEQFF. CDR3 bases: TGTGCCAGCACCCCGTGGGCGGGAAGCTCCTACAATGAGCAGTTCTTC.

V and J are TRBV28 and TRBJ2-4, with no clear D. Germline CDR1 MDHEN, CDR2 SYDVKM. This CDR3 is 14 amino acids long. V lost 6 bases and J lost 13, with 22 bases in between. This CDR3 is CASSPSLGYNEQYF. CDR3 bases: TGTGCCAGCAGCCCTAGTCTGGGCTACAATGAGCAGTACTTC.

The V and J genes are TRBV7-2 and TRBJ2-5; TRBD2 is a possible D gene (6 bases). The CDR3 covers 17 residues. Germline CDR1 SGHTA, CDR2 FQGNSA. V was trimmed by 4 bases and J by 5 bases, leaving 23 bases between them. The CDR3 loop reads CASSSAGTNLGGETQYF. The CDR3 DNA reads TGTGCCAGCAGCTCAGCTGGGACCAATCTTGGAGGGGAGACCCAGTACTTC.

The chain carries TRBV11-3 and TRBJ2-1, with D unresolved. Germline assignment: CDR1 SGHNT and CDR2 YENEEA. V gave up 5 bases and J gave up 7 bases, with 18 bases separating them. The length of the CDR3 is 15 residues. The DNA of the CDR3 is TGTGCCAGCAGCCCCCGTGCGGCTGGAATGAATGAGCAGTTCTTC. It specifies CASSPRAAGMNEQFF.

This rearrangement joins TRBV20-1 to TRBJ2-5; D is possibly TRBD2 (5 bases). Trimming cost V 8 bases and J 1 base, with 14 bases left between them. Per the germline V gene, CDR1 is DFQATT and CDR2 is SNEGSKA (reference sequence). CDR3 length equals 13 residues. DNA of the CDR3: TGCAGTCCACTCTTGGGAGCCCAAGAGACCCAGTACTTC. This sequence encodes CSPLLGAQETQYF.

This clonotype was seen a few times. The chain has TRBV7-9 and TRBJ1-2; possible D gene TRBD1, 6 bases. CDR3 length equals 14 residues. Germline V CDR1 and CDR2: SEHNR, FQNEAQ (reference sequence). V lost 5 bases, J lost 9 bases, and 19 bases lay in between. The CDR3 loop reads CASSNSPGAQSYTF. The CDR3 DNA follows: TGTGCCAGCAGCAACAGCCCGGGGGCCCAAAGCTACACCTTC.

The gene calls are TRBV6-4 and TRBJ2-5; TRBD2 aligns across 14 bases. Trimming took 7 bases from V and 3 from J; bases not matched to a gene: 13. This CDR3 region has 18 residues. From germline, CDR1 is MRHNA and CDR2 SNTAGT. The CDR3 spells CASILPGLAGEGEETQYF. CDR3 nucleotide sequence: TGTGCCAGCATATTACCGGGACTAGCGGGAGAGGGCGAAGAGACCCAGTACTTC.

The rearrangement uses TRBV29-1 and TRBJ1-2; 7 positions match TRBD1. CDR3 length: 12 residues. With V trimmed by 4 bases and J by 8 bases, 7 bases remained unmatched. Per the germline V gene, CDR1 is SQVTM and CDR2 is ANQGSEA. This CDR3 is CSVGEGAVGYTF. CDR3 sequence (DNA): TGCAGCGTTGGGGAGGGGGCGGTCGGCTACACCTTC.

V gene TRBV7-8 combines with J gene TRBJ2-3; possibly TRBD1 for D (6 bases). Between the trimmed V and J ends, which lost 0 bases and 2 bases, there was a span of 18 bases. Per germline, CDR1 SGHVS and CDR2 FQNEAQ. The CDR3 covers 18 residues. The CDR3 nucleotides are TGTGCCAGCAGCTTAGCCCTAGCCGGACAGCCAGACACAGATACGCAGTATTTT. It translates to CASSLALAGQPDTDTQYF.

This clonotype has a handful of counts. This chain joins TRBV28 and TRBJ2-7, with 7 bases that match TRBD1. CDR1 MDHEN and CDR2 SYDVKM come from the germline V gene. CDR3 size: 13 residues. Losses at the gene ends were 7 bases for V and 3 bases for J; bases not matched to a gene: 6. CDR3 region: CASTGQIRYEQYF. In nucleotides, the CDR3 is TGTGCCAGCACGGGACAGATACGCTACGAGCAGTACTTC. Full variable domain (rest looked up from reference TRBV28 and TRBJ2-7): DVKVTQSSRYLVKRTGEKVFLECVQDMDHENMFWYRQDPGLGLRLIYFSYDVKMKEKGDIPEGYSVSREKKERFSLILESASTNQTSMYLCASTGQIRYEQYFGPGTRLTVT.

This chain links TRBV18 with TRBJ1-1, with unresolved D. V was pared by 0 bases and J by 0 bases, with 11 bases between. CDR3 length: 16 amino acids. From germline, CDR1 is KGHSH and CDR2 LQKENI. The CDR3 coding sequence is TGTGCCAGCTCACCACCTTTCGGCAAGGTGAACACTGAAGCTTTCTTT. It translates to CASSPPFGKVNTEAFF. Full variable domain (outside the CDR3, taken from reference TRBV18 and TRBJ1-1): NAGVMQNPRHLVRRRGQEARLRCSPMKGHSHVYWYRQLPEEGLKFMVYLQKENIIDESGMPKERFSAEFPKEGPSILRIQQVVRGDSAAYFCASSPPFGKVNTEAFFGQGTRLTVV.